A single sample gave rise to the 20 T cell receptor beta chains below, sequenced in a study of cytomegalovirus exposure and HLA in healthy donors. Primers included in the PCR were 60 Vbeta and 13 Jbeta primers. The table came from immunoSEQ multiplex PCR; TCRdb's copy has only in-frame clones and leaves some out. The repertoire holds around 99,000 clones, approximately 57% seen once, with approximately 6% in the top ten. Sequencing was carried out using PBMCs. These receptor sequences come from a woman in her twenties or thirties in good health and CMV-seronegative.

V is TRBV5-6 and J is TRBJ2-2; no clear D gene. The CDR3 spans 12 residues. V dropped 4 bases and J dropped 7 bases, with 8 bases sitting between them. Germline CDR1 SGHDT, CDR2 YYEEEE. For the CDR3, the DNA is TGTGCCAGCAGCCCCTGGAGCGGGGAGCTGTTTTTT. It encodes CASSPWSGELFF.

The chain joins TRBV5-6 to TRBJ2-1; TRBD1 might be the D (6 bases). CDR3 length: 15 residues. CDR1 SGHDT and CDR2 YYEEEE come from the germline V gene. Trimming removed 4 bases from V and 3 bases from J, with 14 bases in between. DNA of the CDR3: TGTGCCAGCAGCCGCCGGACAGCTCTCTACAATGAGCAGTTCTTC. This encodes CASSRRTALYNEQFF.

The rearrangement links TRBV18 to TRBJ2-6, with D unclear. Germline V gene lookup returns CDR1 KGHSH and CDR2 LQKENI. CDR3 length equals 17 residues. Trimming left V 3 bases short and J 0 bases short, with 12 bases between. The CDR3 sequence: CASSPQDSASGANVLTF. The DNA for the CDR3 is TGTGCCAGCTCACCCCAGGATTCGGCCTCTGGGGCCAACGTCCTGACTTTC.

The V call is TRBV7-2, the J call TRBJ2-1; tentatively, D is TRBD1 (6 bases). V lost 1 base, J lost 6 bases, and 13 bases lay in between. Germline lookup yields CDR1 SGHTA and CDR2 FQGNSA. The length of the CDR3 is 15 residues. The CDR3 protein is CASSLVTGKSNEQFF. CDR3 sequence (DNA): TGTGCCAGCAGCTTAGTTACAGGGAAATCCAATGAGCAGTTCTTC.

This chain uses TRBV29-1 with TRBJ2-3, with 7 bases matching TRBD2. The germline V gene encodes CDR1 SQVTM and CDR2 ANQGSEA. CDR3 length equals 14 residues. V dropped 5 bases and J dropped 5; count of bases not matched to a gene: 10. This CDR3 is CSVRGSDRGDTQYF. The CDR3 coding sequence is TGCAGCGTTCGCGGGAGTGACCGGGGAGATACGCAGTATTTT.

J is TRBJ2-2 and V is TRBV9, with a weak D call TRBD2 (7 bases). Trimming cost V 5 bases and J 3 bases, with 14 bases left between them. The CDR3 extends over 15 amino acids. The germline V gene has CDR1 SGDLS and CDR2 YYNGEE. CDR3 DNA sequence: TGTGCCAGCAGTTGGGGAGGGGGGGACACCGGGGAGCTGTTTTTT. Protein product: CASSWGGGDTGELFF.

The chain is built from TRBV5-4 and TRBJ2-7, with TRBD1 identical over 7 bases. Germline V gives CDR1 SGHNT, CDR2 YYREEE (reference sequence). The CDR3 covers 16 residues. V gave up 3 bases and J gave up 3 bases; unmatched junction bases: 12. CDR3 DNA sequence: TGTGCCAGCAGCTGGGGACCGGACAGGATCAACTACGAGCAGTACTTC. Translated: CASSWGPDRINYEQYF.

This rearrangement joins TRBV15 to TRBJ1-1, with a weak D call TRBD1 (5 bases). The CDR3 contains 14 residues. Germline V CDR1 and CDR2: LNHNV, YYDKDF (reference sequence). Between the trimmed V and J ends, which lost 3 bases and 2 bases, there was a span of 10 bases. CDR3 coding DNA: TGTGCCACCAGCAGGGGGGAGGGAAACACTGAAGCTTTCTTT. Translation: CATSRGEGNTEAFF.

The chain carries TRBV5-1 and TRBJ2-3, with a possible D match to TRBD1 (6 bases). CDR3 length: 14 residues. Germline V gene data show CDR1 as SGHRS and CDR2 as YFSETQ. V lost 0 bases and J lost 3, with 8 bases in between. Written as DNA, the CDR3 is TGCGCCAGCAGCTTGGATCAGGGGACAGATACGCAGTATTTT. Protein product: CASSLDQGTDTQYF.

The chain joins TRBV4-3 to TRBJ1-1, with 8 bases aligning to TRBD1. Germline-derived CDR1 and CDR2 are LGHNA and YSLEER. Germline trimming cut 2 bases from V and 4 bases from J; bases unmatched to any gene: 3. This CDR3 region has 14 residues. The CDR3 sequence is CASSQPGQVTEAFF. In DNA, the CDR3 is TGCGCCAGCAGCCAACCGGGACAGGTCACTGAAGCTTTCTTT.

V gene TRBV2 combines with J gene TRBJ1-4; the D gene is possibly TRBD1 (5 bases). The CDR3 sequence is 12 residues long. Trimming shortened V by 4 bases and J by 16 bases, and 16 bases separated the two germline ends. Germline assignment: CDR1 SNHLY and CDR2 FYNNEI. The CDR3 region is CASSGAGRIGFF. DNA of the CDR3: TGTGCCAGCAGTGGGGCAGGGCGGATTGGGTTTTTT.

The rearrangement joins TRBV2 to TRBJ1-1; no definite D call. Germline V gene lookup returns CDR1 SNHLY and CDR2 FYNNEI. Trimming shortened V by 2 bases and J by 6 bases, and 16 bases separated the two germline ends. The CDR3 sequence is 15 residues long. The DNA for the CDR3 is TGTGCCAGCAGTGAATGGGTCGGCGGGGAAGCTGAAGCTTTCTTT. Translated: CASSEWVGGEAEAFF.

The V and J genes are TRBV5-6 and TRBJ1-2; TRBD1 might be the D (5 bases). From germline, CDR1 is SGHDT and CDR2 YYEEEE. The CDR3 length is 15 residues. Trimming removed 5 bases from V and 3 bases from J, with 17 bases in between. The CDR3 region has the DNA TGTGCCAGCAGGCCCCCAAGTGGCAGGGACTATGGCTACACCTTC. Translating gives CASRPPSGRDYGYTF.

The chain's CDR3 is CASREEFGGEQFF. CDR3 nucleotide sequence: TGCGCCAGCAGAGAGGAGTTCGGAGGTGAGCAGTTCTTC. The V gene is TRBV5-1, the J gene TRBJ2-1; possible D gene TRBD2, 5 bases. The CDR3 length is 13 residues. V was clipped by 5 bases and J by 9 bases, with 15 bases between them. Germline V gene sequence: CDR1 SGHRS, CDR2 YFSETQ.

This clone was observed a handful of times. The V gene is TRBV6-5, the J gene TRBJ1-1; 9 bases line up with TRBD1. This CDR3 has 15 amino acids. Per germline, CDR1 MNHEY and CDR2 SVGAGI. Trimming took 8 bases from V and 1 from J; bases not matched to a gene: 8. This CDR3 reads CASRFGTGSNTEAFF. CDR3 nucleotides: TGTGCCAGCCGGTTCGGGACAGGGTCGAACACTGAAGCTTTCTTT.

The chain joins TRBV21-1 to TRBJ1-5. TRBV21-1 is annotated as a pseudogene. The CDR3 totals 11 residues. CDR3 in amino acids: CASTLYQPQHF. In DNA, the CDR3 is TGTGCCAGCACCCTCTATCAGCCCCAGCATTTT.

The J gene is TRBJ1-1, the V gene TRBV6-6; TRBD1 matches 7 bases. Germline CDR1 MNHNY, CDR2 SVGAGI (reference sequence). V lost 6 bases, J lost 1 base, and 8 bases stayed unmatched. There are 15 residues in the CDR3. This CDR3 reads CASRYRQGPNTEAFF. The CDR3 DNA is TGTGCCAGCAGATACCGACAGGGACCGAACACTGAAGCTTTCTTT.

The chain carries TRBV6-5 and TRBJ2-5; tentatively, D is TRBD2 (6 bases). Germline V lookup: CDR1 MNHEY, CDR2 SVGAGI. Trimming removed 0 bases from V and 7 bases from J, with 18 bases in between. The CDR3 has 16 residues. CDR3 residues: CASSYSRQSTGGTQYF. Written as DNA, the CDR3 is TGTGCCAGCAGTTACTCGAGGCAGTCGACCGGGGGGACCCAGTACTTC.

V usage is TRBV11-2 and J usage is TRBJ2-7, with 8 nucleotides matching TRBD1. Trimming at V came to 3 bases and at J to 2 bases, leaving 6 bases not matched to a gene. The CDR3 is made up of 15 amino acids. The V gene's germline CDR1 is SGHAT and CDR2 FQNNGV. The CDR3 bases are TGTGCCAGCAGCTTCGCCGGGACAGGACCCTACGAGCAGTACTTC. Translated, it gives CASSFAGTGPYEQYF. The full variable domain, completed using reference TRBV11-2 and TRBJ2-7, is EAGVAQSPRYKIIEKRQSVAFWCNPISGHATLYWYQQILGQGPKLLIQFQNNGVVDDSQLPKDRFSAERLKGVDSTLKIQPAKLEDSAVYLCASSFAGTGPYEQYFGPGTRLTVT.

This clone was found a few times. The chain is built from TRBV28 and TRBJ1-2; D is ambiguous. The CDR3 has 15 amino acids. The germline V gene encodes CDR1 MDHEN and CDR2 SYDVKM. V was trimmed by 6 bases and J by 0 bases, leaving 14 bases between them. The CDR3 DNA follows: TGTGCCAGCAGCCCTTGGCCGCTCTCTAACTATGGCTACACCTTC. Its translation: CASSPWPLSNYGYTF.